Following are 17 T cell receptor beta chains from one sample sequenced in a study of CD8+CD57+ T cells in acquired aplastic anemia. Profiling that covered TCR beta VDJ and CDR3 relied on genomic DNA as its template. TCRdb processed the reads anew with MiXCR; each CDR3 protein has one entry. The table lists 200,000 to 300,000 distinct CDR3 sequences, approximately 80% of them singletons. Flow cytometry had shown expanded CD8+CD57+ cells in the patients chosen for sequencing. The sample was sorted CD4+, CD8+, or CD8+CD57+ T cells (not recorded which) from PBMCs. The receptors were sampled from a human donor with aplastic anemia.

The chain couples TRBV9 to TRBJ1-1, with D maybe TRBD1 (5 bases). Per the germline V gene, CDR1 is SGDLS and CDR2 is YYNGEE. The CDR3 contains 15 residues. Deletions cut 4 bases from V and 2 bases from J, with 15 bases between. CDR3 in DNA: TGTGCCAGCAGCTTAGAGGTAACAGGCAACACTGAAGCTTTCTTT. Its translation is CASSLEVTGNTEAFF.

V and J are TRBV19 and TRBJ2-7; 10 bases line up with TRBD1. This CDR3 spans 14 amino acids. V lost 5 bases to trimming and J lost 1 base; unmatched junction nucleotides: 2. Germline CDR1 reads LNHDA; CDR2 reads SQIVND (reference sequence). The CDR3 nucleotides are TGTGCCAGTAGTGACAGGGGGCGGTCCTACGAGCAGTACTTC. Translated, it gives CASSDRGRSYEQYF. Looking up the rest from reference TRBV19 and TRBJ2-7 gives the full variable domain: DGGITQSPKYLFRKEGQNVTLSCEQNLNHDAMYWYRQDPGQGLRLIYYSQIVNDFQKGDIAEGYSVSREKKESFPLTVTSAQKNPTAFYLCASSDRGRSYEQYFGPGTRLTVT.

The CDR3 DNA is TGCAGTGCTAGCTCGACTAGCGGGTGGGGCTACACCTTC. It specifies CSASSTSGWGYTF. The chain combines TRBV20-1 with TRBJ1-2, with D uncertain. The CDR3 has 13 residues. Germline CDR1 is DFQATT and CDR2 is SNEGSKA (reference sequence). Trimming cost V 3 bases and J 8 bases, with 16 bases left between them.

This clonotype was seen only once. The junction does not match germline at one end; this may be a read error. The rearrangement links TRBV7-3 to TRBJ2-3; D could derive from TRBD1 or TRBD2 (6 bases each). The germline CDR1 and CDR2 sequences are SGHTA and FQGTGA. The CDR3 totals 13 residues. DNA of the CDR3: TGTGCCAGCGGAGACGGGGGCACCGCCACGCAGCACTTT. It codes for CASGDGGTATQHF.

The chain employs TRBV4-3 and TRBJ1-5; no clear D gene. V lost 0 bases and J 9 bases, leaving 9 bases between the germline ends. The CDR3 has 13 amino acids. From germline, CDR1 is LGHNA and CDR2 YSLEER. In DNA form, the CDR3 reads TGCGCCAGCAGCCAAGATGGTGGAGGGCCCCAGCATTTT. It is translated as CASSQDGGGPQHF.

The V call is TRBV11-2, the J call TRBJ2-6; weak D call: TRBD2 (6 bases). The length of the CDR3 is 16 residues. CDR1 is SGHAT, CDR2 FQNNGV, per germline. V shed 3 bases and J shed 4 bases, with 13 bases lying between them. Here the CDR3 reads CASSLGGRYGANVLTF. The CDR3 DNA sequence: TGTGCCAGCAGCTTGGGGGGTAGGTACGGGGCCAACGTCCTGACTTTC.

Regarding this clonotype: A junction boundary mismatches the germline segment, possibly from a read error. V is TRBV7-9 and J is TRBJ2-3; D may be TRBD2 (6 bases). This CDR3 spans 14 amino acids. CDR1 and CDR2 (germline): SEHNR, FQNEAQ (reference sequence). CDR3 amino acids: CASSDGTGSMDEHF. CDR3 DNA: TGTGCCAGCAGCGACGGGACTGGTTCCATGGATGAGCATTTT.

The count of this clonotype is one. The junction departs from germline at one end; a sequencing error may be responsible. CDR3 amino acids: CASGGGGGEAYF. The CDR3 region has the DNA TGTGCCAGCGGAGGGGGGGGGGGTGAAGCTTACTTT. The chain has TRBV2 and TRBJ1-1, with D possibly being TRBD1 (6 bases). The CDR3 consists of 12 residues. Germline assignment: CDR1 SNHLY and CDR2 FYNNEI.

The chain has TRBV7-8 and TRBJ2-2, with TRBD1 matching over 7 bases. V lost 5 bases, J lost 17 bases, and 20 bases stayed unmatched. Germline V gene sequence: CDR1 SGHVS, CDR2 FQNEAQ. This CDR3 is 15 amino acids long. The CDR3 loop is CASSLNPDGTALSFF. The CDR3 DNA reads TGTGCCAGCAGCCTTAATCCAGACGGGACAGCCCTTTCCTTTTTT.

With regard to this clonotype: Given a much more abundant clone one base away, this may be a read error. Because the CDR3's place on the DNA is in doubt, the DNA is left out and the CDR3 is given as listed by TCRdb. The CDR3 spells CASSAVAETQYVGF. The chain has TRBV7-9 and TRBJ1-1. The CDR3 extends over 14 residues, inclusive of both ends. Germline CDR1 is SEHNR and CDR2 is FQNEAQ (reference sequence).

This chain links TRBV9 with TRBJ2-3; D may be TRBD1 or TRBD2 (6 bases each). The CDR3 extends over 14 amino acids. The germline V gene encodes CDR1 SGDLS and CDR2 YYNGEE. V was pared by 7 bases and J by 15 bases, with 27 bases between. The CDR3 region is CASGDGGAATQYYF. The CDR3 nucleotides are TGTGCCAGCGGGGACGGGGGCGCAGCTACGCAGTATTATTTT. Based on the CDR3 plus reference TRBV9 and TRBJ2-3, the full variable domain is DSGVTQTPKHLITATGQRVTLRCSPRSGDLSVYWYQQSLDQGLQFLIQYYNGEERAKGNILERFSAQQFPDLHSELNLSSLELGDSALYFCASGDGGAATQYYFGPGTRLTVL.

The V call is TRBV20-1, the J call TRBJ2-7; the D is unclear. The CDR3 contains 13 residues. The V end was cut by 3 bases, the J end by 7 bases, with 16 bases between. Germline values: CDR1 DFQATT, CDR2 SNEGSKA (reference sequence). CDR3 sequence (DNA): TGCAGTGCTAGCGATCATCAAGCCGGAGAGCAGTACTTC. Translating gives CSASDHQAGEQYF.

The V and J genes are TRBV7-4 and TRBJ2-7; 8 bases are shared with TRBD1. Germline loops: CDR1 SGHVT, CDR2 SQSDAQ. J gave up 9 bases and V 7 bases, and 14 bases lay outside the gene matches. CDR3 size: 14 residues. The CDR3 sequence is CASNFTGGPDTQYF. The CDR3 nucleotides are TGTGCCAGCAACTTCACAGGGGGTCCCGACACGCAGTACTTC.

About this clonotype: A junction boundary mismatches the germline segment, possibly from a read error. The chain employs TRBV7-3 and TRBJ1-2; TRBD1 might be the D (5 bases). Germline loops: CDR1 SGHTA, CDR2 FQGTGA. The CDR3 is 16 amino acids. CDR3 nucleotides: TGTGCCAGCCGCCCGGAGCGGGACGGGCTCGTATATGCCTACACCTTC. Its protein is CASRPERDGLVYAYTF.

This chain links TRBV15 with TRBJ2-3; D is unresolved. This CDR3 contains 15 residues. Germline lookup yields CDR1 LNHNV and CDR2 YYDKDF (reference sequence). V lost 3 bases and J 0 bases, leaving 10 bases between the germline ends. The CDR3 DNA is TGTGCCACCAGCAGCATCACTACTAGCACAGATACGCAGTATTTT. Translation: CATSSITTSTDTQYF.

V and J are TRBV19 and TRBJ2-1, with 7 nucleotides matching TRBD1. Trimming at V came to 5 bases and at J to 5 bases, leaving 9 bases not matched to a gene. Germline V gene sequence: CDR1 LNHDA, CDR2 SQIVND (reference sequence). The CDR3 is 15 amino acids. CDR3 region: CASSPRDRLDNEQFF. The CDR3 bases are TGTGCCAGTAGTCCCAGGGACAGATTGGACAATGAGCAGTTCTTC.

The J gene is TRBJ1-1, the V gene TRBV9; possibly TRBD1 for D (5 bases). V lost 4 bases, J lost 6 bases, and 19 bases lay in between. The CDR3 has 15 amino acids. Germline-derived CDR1 and CDR2 are SGDLS and YYNGEE. CDR3 protein: CASSLEGTGNAEAFF. The CDR3 nucleotides read TGTGCCAGCAGCTTAGAGGGAACAGGCAACGCTGAAGCTTTCTTT. Together with reference TRBV9 and TRBJ1-1, the CDR3 gives the full variable domain: DSGVTQTPKHLITATGQRVTLRCSPRSGDLSVYWYQQSLDQGLQFLIQYYNGEERAKGNILERFSAQQFPDLHSELNLSSLELGDSALYFCASSLEGTGNAEAFFGQGTRLTVV.